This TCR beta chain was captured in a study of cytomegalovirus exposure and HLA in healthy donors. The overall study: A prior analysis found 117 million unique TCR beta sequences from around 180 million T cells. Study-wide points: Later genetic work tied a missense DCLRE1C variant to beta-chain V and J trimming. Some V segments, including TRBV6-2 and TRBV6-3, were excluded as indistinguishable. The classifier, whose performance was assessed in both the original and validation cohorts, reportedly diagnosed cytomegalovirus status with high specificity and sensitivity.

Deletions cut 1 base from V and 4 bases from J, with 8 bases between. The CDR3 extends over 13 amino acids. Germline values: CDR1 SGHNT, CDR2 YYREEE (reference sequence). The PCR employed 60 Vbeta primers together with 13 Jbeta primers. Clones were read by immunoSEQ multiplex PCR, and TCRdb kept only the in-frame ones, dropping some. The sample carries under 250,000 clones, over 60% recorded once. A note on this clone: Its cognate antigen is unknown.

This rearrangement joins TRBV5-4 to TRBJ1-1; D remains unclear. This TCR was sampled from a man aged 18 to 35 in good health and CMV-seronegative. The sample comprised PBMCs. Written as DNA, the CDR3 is TGTGCCAGCAGCTTGTTTTCCAGCACTGAAGCTTTCTTT. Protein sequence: CASSLFSSTEAFF.